This is a list of T cell receptor beta chains from one sample in a study of T cells in Graves' hyperthyroidism and ophthalmopathy. TCRdb ran MiXCR on the multiplex PCR reads and lists one entry per CDR3 protein. The data show about 420,000 distinct CDR3 sequences, around a sixth seen once. What was sequenced was blood. These receptors all stem from a woman aged 18-35 years with Graves' hyperthyroidism. Both conserved end residues are part of each CDR3. Fields, in order: V gene, J gene, D gene, clone size, CDR3 protein, CDR3 DNA. A D gene is named only where the DNA matches it firmly. A clone size is listed for some rows: how often the clone was seen (once, few, many), or a class if it is expanded.

V: TRBV6-1
J: TRBJ1-5
D: NA
size: many
CDR3: CASSYRDNQPQHF
DNA: TGTGCCAGCAGTTACAGGGACAATCAGCCCCAGCATTTT

V: TRBV28
J: TRBJ2-3
D: NA
size: many
CDR3: CASSWTPRSTDTQYF
DNA: TGTGCCAGCAGTTGGACTCCCAGGAGCACAGATACGCAGTATTTT

V: TRBV28
J: TRBJ2-7
D: TRBD2
size: many
CDR3: CASSSTSGATYEQYF
DNA: TGTGCCAGCAGTTCTACTAGCGGGGCCACCTACGAGCAGTACTTC

V: TRBV12-3/TRBV12-4
J: TRBJ1-1
D: NA
size: many
CDR3: CASSPSTKTEAFF
DNA: TGTGCCAGCAGTCCATCGACCAAGACTGAAGCTTTCTTT

V: TRBV11-2
J: TRBJ1-5
D: NA
size: NA
CDR3: CASSLDRWGQPQHF
DNA: TGTGCCAGCAGCTTAGATCGATGGGGACAGCCCCAGCATTTT

V: TRBV5-1
J: TRBJ1-3
D: NA
size: many
CDR3: CASSGTPTNTIYF
DNA: TGCGCCAGTTCCGGGACCCCGACGAACACCATATATTTT

V: TRBV13
J: TRBJ2-3
D: NA
size: few
CDR3: CASSGGDRTDTQYF
DNA: TGTGCCAGCAGCGGGGGAGATCGCACAGATACGCAGTATTTT

V: TRBV19
J: TRBJ2-3
D: NA
size: NA
CDR3: CASSMGRLTPITDTQYF
DNA: TGTGCCAGTAGTATGGGGCGTCTAACGCCTATCACAGATACGCAGTATTTT

V: TRBV29-1
J: TRBJ1-2
D: NA
size: NA
CDR3: CSVELGGYGYTF
DNA: TGCAGCGTTGAACTGGGGGGCTATGGCTACACCTTC

V: TRBV7-9
J: TRBJ1-1
D: NA
size: many
CDR3: CASSLVGKTEAFF
DNA: TGTGCCAGCAGCTTAGTAGGGAAAACTGAAGCTTTCTTT

V: TRBV2
J: TRBJ1-4
D: TRBD1
size: many
CDR3: CASSPGTGVEKLFF
DNA: TGTGCCAGCAGTCCCGGGACAGGGGTTGAAAAACTGTTTTTT

V: TRBV6-6
J: TRBJ1-2
D: NA
size: many
CDR3: CASSYNGNYGYTF
DNA: TGTGCCAGCAGTTACAACGGTAACTATGGCTACACCTTC

V: TRBV6-1
J: TRBJ2-2
D: TRBD1
size: many
CDR3: CASTRDAGQVDAGELFF
DNA: TGTGCCAGCACCCGAGACGCCGGACAGGTCGATGCCGGGGAGCTGTTTTTT

V: TRBV7-2
J: TRBJ1-5
D: NA
size: many
CDR3: CASSTRGQPQHF
DNA: TGTGCCAGCAGCACCCGGGGGCAGCCCCAGCATTTT

V: TRBV27
J: TRBJ2-1
D: NA
size: NA
CDR3: CASSLAGLTNEQFF
DNA: TGTGCCAGCAGTTTAGCAGGACTGACCAATGAGCAGTTCTTC

V: TRBV6-1
J: TRBJ2-5
D: TRBD1
size: many
CDR3: CASSYRGQETQYF
DNA: TGTGCCAGCAGTTACAGGGGGCAGGAGACCCAGTACTTC

V: TRBV11-1
J: TRBJ2-2
D: TRBD2
size: NA
CDR3: CASSSGAGGANGRGELFF
DNA: TGTGCCAGCAGCTCAGGCGCGGGGGGGGCTAACGGACGCGGGGAGCTGTTTTTT

V: TRBV2
J: TRBJ2-5
D: NA
size: many
CDR3: CASSEARPQETQYF
DNA: TGTGCCAGCAGTGAAGCTAGGCCTCAAGAGACCCAGTACTTC

V: TRBV9
J: TRBJ2-1
D: TRBD1
size: NA
CDR3: CASSVGGQGYNDQFF
DNA: TGTGCCAGCAGCGTAGGGGGACAGGGCTACAATGACCAGTTCTTC

V: TRBV2
J: TRBJ2-5
D: TRBD2
size: many
CDR3: CATASGDAPETQYF
DNA: TGTGCCACCGCAAGCGGGGACGCACCAGAGACCCAGTACTTC

V: TRBV28
J: TRBJ2-7
D: TRBD1
size: many
CDR3: CASSLPSRTGSYEQYF
DNA: TGTGCCAGCAGTTTACCATCGAGGACAGGCTCCTACGAGCAGTACTTC

V: TRBV5-1
J: TRBJ1-1
D: NA
size: NA
CDR3: CASSLVGKGNTEAFF
DNA: TGCGCCAGCAGCTTGGTAGGGAAGGGGAACACTGAAGCTTTCTTT

V: TRBV19
J: TRBJ1-3
D: NA
size: many
CDR3: CASSQASTATGNTIYF
DNA: TGTGCCAGTAGTCAAGCGTCAACAGCAACTGGAAACACCATATATTTT

V: TRBV28
J: TRBJ1-4
D: NA
size: NA
CDR3: CASSLKNREKLFF
DNA: TGTGCCAGCAGTTTGAAGAACCGTGAAAAACTGTTTTTT

V: TRBV6-5
J: TRBJ2-3
D: NA
size: few
CDR3: CASSYPGGSGGTDTQYF
DNA: TGTGCCAGCAGTTACCCAGGCGGCTCAGGAGGCACAGATACGCAGTATTTT

V: TRBV20-1
J: TRBJ1-5
D: TRBD1
size: many
CDR3: CSAETGDGGHQPQHF
DNA: TGCAGTGCTGAGACAGGGGATGGGGGCCATCAGCCCCAGCATTTT

V: TRBV6-2/TRBV6-3
J: TRBJ2-1
D: NA
size: NA
CDR3: CASSLGGMDEQFF
DNA: TGTGCCAGCAGCCTAGGGGGAATGGATGAGCAGTTCTTC

V: TRBV19
J: TRBJ1-1
D: TRBD1
size: many
CDR3: CASSKGQGMNTEAFF
DNA: TGTGCCAGTAGCAAGGGACAGGGCATGAACACTGAAGCTTTCTTT

V: TRBV5-1
J: TRBJ2-3
D: NA
size: many
CDR3: CASSLTAPNTDTQYF
DNA: TGCGCCAGCAGCCTTACGGCGCCGAACACAGATACGCAGTATTTT

V: TRBV6-1
J: TRBJ2-1
D: TRBD2
size: few
CDR3: CASSEGTSGGAVYNEQFF
DNA: TGTGCCAGCAGTGAAGGGACTAGCGGGGGGGCAGTCTACAATGAGCAGTTCTTC

V: TRBV6-1
J: TRBJ2-2
D: NA
size: many
CDR3: CASSEGDGGELFF
DNA: TGTGCCAGCAGTGAAGGGGACGGCGGGGAGCTGTTTTTT

V: TRBV9
J: TRBJ1-2
D: NA
size: many
CDR3: CASSPPNGRESGYTF
DNA: TGTGCCAGCAGCCCCCCTAACGGAAGAGAGAGTGGCTACACCTTC

V: TRBV10-2
J: TRBJ2-5
D: TRBD1
size: many
CDR3: CASSVFATGGGETQYF
DNA: TGCGCCAGCAGTGTTTTTGCGACAGGGGGAGGAGAGACCCAGTACTTC

V: TRBV6-1
J: TRBJ2-3
D: TRBD2
size: NA
CDR3: CASRSSAGGRTDTQYF
DNA: TGTGCCAGCAGGTCTTCAGCGGGGGGTCGCACAGATACGCAGTATTTT

V: TRBV11-2
J: TRBJ2-7
D: NA
size: many
CDR3: CASSRTRLPSSYEQYF
DNA: TGTGCCAGCAGCAGGACCAGGCTTCCTAGCTCCTACGAGCAGTACTTC

V: TRBV6-2/TRBV6-3
J: TRBJ2-7
D: TRBD1
size: NA
CDR3: CASSPGQGARSYEQYF
DNA: TGTGCCAGCAGCCCCGGACAGGGGGCAAGGTCCTACGAGCAGTACTTC

V: TRBV7-2
J: TRBJ2-1
D: TRBD2
size: many
CDR3: CASSLGLAGRAVRSEQFF
DNA: TGTGCCAGCAGCTTAGGCCTAGCGGGTCGAGCGGTTCGTAGTGAGCAGTTCTTC

V: TRBV15
J: TRBJ1-5
D: NA
size: NA
CDR3: CATSTWTDNQPQHF
DNA: TGTGCCACCAGCACCTGGACAGACAATCAGCCCCAGCATTTT

V: TRBV7-2
J: TRBJ1-2
D: NA
size: many
CDR3: CASSFTTHGYTF
DNA: TGTGCCAGCAGCTTCACGACCCATGGCTACACCTTC

V: TRBV6-1
J: TRBJ1-4
D: NA
size: many
CDR3: CASSYRSRGSGEKLFF
DNA: TGTGCCAGCAGTTATAGATCCCGAGGGAGCGGTGAAAAACTGTTTTTT

V: TRBV6-6
J: TRBJ2-4
D: NA
size: many
CDR3: CASSYSDRAKNIQYF
DNA: TGTGCCAGCAGTTATTCGGACAGAGCCAAAAACATTCAGTACTTC